These 8 T cell receptor beta chains were sequenced from one sample in a study of blood T cell repertoires in COVID-19. Only in-frame clones appear in the TCRdb table, and some are missing; sequencing was by immunoSEQ multiplex PCR. The sample has 50,000 to 65,000 clones; 86% are singletons. The sample was peripheral blood. The receptor set was obtained from a man aged 45 to 65 with active COVID-19.

The chain links TRBV19 to TRBJ2-7; 9 bases are a match to TRBD1. V was clipped by 5 bases and J by 4 bases; unmatched bases: 3. The germline V gene has CDR1 LNHDA and CDR2 SQIVND (reference sequence). The CDR3 spans 13 residues. The CDR3 DNA reads TGTGCCAGTAGTGTGGGACAGGGATACGAGCAGTACTTC. It encodes CASSVGQGYEQYF.

V gene TRBV29-1 combines with J gene TRBJ2-3; 10 positions agree with TRBD2. The V gene's germline CDR1 is SQVTM and CDR2 ANQGSEA. CDR3 length equals 14 residues. Trimming cost V 3 bases and J 6 bases; bases outside gene matches: 6. The DNA of the CDR3 is TGCAGCGTTGATCCTAGCGGGAGCGGCGATACGCAGTATTTT. Translating it yields CSVDPSGSGDTQYF.

The DNA of the CDR3 is TGTGCCAGCAGCTTAGGTTGGGACAAGAACACTGAAGCTTTCTTT. Amino acids: CASSLGWDKNTEAFF. This chain connects TRBV7-2 to TRBJ1-1; D is possibly TRBD1 (6 bases). Germline CDR1 reads SGHTA; CDR2 reads FQGNSA. V was cut by 1 base and J by 1 base, with 10 bases left in between. The CDR3 spans 15 residues.

About this clone: One end of the junction fails to match germline, which may point to a read error. The rearrangement links TRBV3-1 (or the pseudogene TRBV3-2) to TRBJ1-3; a possible D gene is TRBD1 (5 bases). There are 13 residues in the CDR3. Germline V lookup: CDR1 LGHDT, CDR2 YNNKEL (reference sequence). CDR3 region: CASSKEGRNTIYF. The CDR3 coding sequence is TGTGCCAGCAGCAAAGAGGGGCGAAACACCATATATTTT.

The chain recombines TRBV24-1 with TRBJ2-1, with 10 positions matching TRBD2. The CDR3 has 17 amino acids. With 5 bases clipped from V and 10 bases from J, the junction kept 16 bases outside the gene matches. Germline V gene lookup returns CDR1 KGHDR and CDR2 SFDVKD. CDR3 in amino acids: CATSGRSGGAFHTEQFF. In DNA, the CDR3 is TGTGCCACCAGTGGCCGGAGCGGGGGGGCTTTCCATACGGAGCAGTTCTTC.

V and J are TRBV7-8 and TRBJ1-2, with 9 bases aligning to TRBD1. CDR1 and CDR2 (germline): SGHVS, FQNEAQ. CDR3 size: 15 residues. With 4 bases clipped from V and 7 bases from J, the junction kept 10 bases outside the gene matches. CDR3 bases: TGTGCCAGCAGCTCTGCCGGGACAGGGAGGAGTGGCTACACCTTC. Its translation: CASSSAGTGRSGYTF. Looking up the rest from reference TRBV7-8 and TRBJ1-2 gives the full variable domain: GAGVSQSPRYKVAKRGQDVALRCDPISGHVSLFWYQQALGQGPEFLTYFQNEAQLDKSGLPSDRFFAERPEGSVSTLKIQRTQQEDSAVYLCASSSAGTGRSGYTFGSGTRLTVV.

This clone was seen a single time. The chain recombines TRBV6-2 or TRBV6-3 with TRBJ2-3, with D maybe TRBD1 (5 bases). Germline V gene lookup returns CDR1 MNHEY and CDR2 SVGEGT. The length of the CDR3 is 18 residues. V shed 2 bases and J shed 6 bases, with 24 bases lying between them. For the CDR3, the DNA is TGTGCCAGCAGTTACGGGGCCGGGTGGGCTTTCCACACGGATACGCAGTATTTT. Its translation: CASSYGAGWAFHTDTQYF.

The chain recombines TRBV10-3 with TRBJ2-3; 8 bases map to TRBD2. Trimming removed 3 bases from V and 1 base from J; junction bases left unmatched: 3. The CDR3 loop spans 15 amino acids. Looked up from germline, CDR1 is ENHRY and CDR2 is SYGVKD. As DNA, the CDR3 is TGTGCCATCAGTGATCGGCGGGGGGGCACAGATACGCAGTATTTT. This sequence encodes CAISDRRGGTDTQYF.